These T cell receptor beta chains were read from a single sample in a study of T cell responses to AZD1222 COVID-19 vaccine. Sequencing was performed with immunoSEQ multiplex PCR; in TCRdb, only in-frame clones are kept and a portion is missing. The sample has some 120,000 clones; about 88% are singletons. The sequencing here drew on peripheral blood, taken on day 0 of AZD1222 vaccination. These receptors originate from an adult in good health. The CDR3 runs from the conserved cysteine through the conserved F or W. D genes are given only for firm matches. Not every row has a clone size; where given, it reads once, few, many or a size class.

clone_size | d_call | j_call | v_call | cdr3_aa | cdr3_nt
- | - | TRBJ2-3 | TRBV15 | CATSRRATTDTQYF | TGTGCCACCAGCAGACGGGCTACCACAGATACGCAGTATTTT
- | - | TRBJ2-2 | TRBV3-1/TRBV3-2 | CASRHRWTQDTGELFF | TGTGCCAGCAGGCACCGTTGGACTCAAGACACCGGGGAGCTGTTTTTT
- | - | TRBJ1-3 | TRBV28 | CASSPMGAGNTIYF | TGTGCCAGCAGTCCCATGGGCGCTGGAAACACCATATATTTT
- | - | TRBJ1-5 | TRBV30 | CAWSRSKGGNQPQHF | TGTGCCTGGAGTAGGTCCAAGGGGGGCAATCAGCCCCAGCATTTT
- | - | TRBJ2-5 | TRBV27 | CASSLSLGTRGTQYF | TGTGCCAGCAGTTTATCCCTCGGGACCCGGGGGACCCAGTACTTC
once | TRBD2 | TRBJ2-7 | TRBV13 | CASSSTTSGHYEQYF | TGTGCCAGCAGCTCAACAACTAGCGGACACTACGAGCAGTACTTC
- | TRBD1 | TRBJ2-6 | TRBV30 | CAWRRDSSGANVLTF | TGTGCCTGGAGGAGGGACAGCTCTGGGGCCAACGTCCTGACTTTC
- | - | TRBJ2-2 | TRBV7-2 | CASEGGPNTGELFF | TGTGCCAGCGAGGGGGGGCCGAACACCGGGGAGCTGTTTTTT
- | TRBD2 | TRBJ2-1 | TRBV6-5 | CASSQTSGTYNEQFF | TGTGCCAGCAGTCAGACTAGCGGGACATACAATGAGCAGTTCTTC
- | - | TRBJ2-1 | TRBV7-8 | CASSSSRVHEQFF | TGTGCCAGCAGCTCGTCTAGGGTCCACGAGCAGTTCTTC
- | - | TRBJ1-4 | TRBV7-9 | CASSPGGTNEKLFF | TGTGCCAGCAGCCCCGGCGGAACTAATGAAAAACTGTTTTTT
- | TRBD1 | TRBJ2-7 | TRBV7-9 | CASTEQGAWEQYF | TGTGCCAGCACCGAACAGGGGGCTTGGGAGCAGTACTTC
- | - | TRBJ2-3 | TRBV27 | CASSPTGSSTDTQYF | TGTGCCAGCAGCCCAACGGGCAGTAGCACAGATACGCAGTATTTT
- | TRBD1 | TRBJ1-3 | TRBV19 | CASSLSGQGLHTIYF | TGTGCCAGTAGCCTATCGGGACAGGGACTACACACCATATATTTT
- | - | TRBJ2-5 | TRBV11-3 | CASSLARTVPETQYF | TGTGCCAGCAGCTTGGCCCGGACTGTTCCCGAGACCCAGTACTTC
- | - | TRBJ1-5 | TRBV19 | CASGRDQPQHF | TGTGCCAGTGGCAGAGATCAGCCCCAGCATTTT
- | TRBD1 | TRBJ1-2 | TRBV19 | CASRLDRNNYGYTF | TGTGCCAGTAGGCTGGACAGGAATAACTATGGCTACACCTTC
- | TRBD2 | TRBJ2-3 | TRBV11-3 | CASSLGLAGGILRTDTQYF | TGTGCCAGCAGCTTAGGACTAGCGGGGGGCATTTTGCGCACAGATACGCAGTATTTT
- | - | TRBJ2-3 | TRBV18 | CASSLSPTDTQYF | TGTGCCAGCTCACTGAGCCCCACAGATACGCAGTATTTT
- | - | TRBJ1-6 | TRBV9 | CASSVDSLVDNSPLHF | TGTGCCAGCAGCGTAGATAGTCTGGTGGATAATTCACCCCTCCACTTT
- | TRBD1 | TRBJ2-7 | TRBV11-3 | CASRRTGPSYEQYF | TGTGCCAGCAGAAGGACAGGGCCCTCCTACGAGCAGTACTTC
- | TRBD1 | TRBJ2-7 | TRBV15 | CATSRRQGAGEQYF | TGTGCCACCAGCAGGCGGCAGGGGGCGGGGGAGCAGTACTTC
once | - | TRBJ1-3 | TRBV7-9 | CASSFREGNTIYF | TGTGCCAGCAGCTTCAGGGAAGGAAACACCATATATTTT
- | - | TRBJ1-6 | TRBV10-3 | CAINQENSPLHF | TGTGCCATCAATCAGGAAAATTCACCCCTCCACTTT
- | - | TRBJ1-1 | TRBV15 | CATSRAPWGNTEAFF | TGTGCCACCAGCAGAGCCCCGTGGGGTAACACTGAAGCTTTCTTT
- | - | TRBJ1-1 | TRBV12-3/TRBV12-4 | CASTTEANTEAFF | TGTGCCAGCACCACGGAGGCGAACACTGAAGCTTTCTTT
- | - | TRBJ2-5 | TRBV19 | CASSIGTGAPQETQYF | TGTGCCAGTAGTATAGGGACTGGAGCCCCTCAAGAGACCCAGTACTTC